These 15 T cell receptor beta chains were all obtained from the same sample, sequenced in a study of T cells after yellow fever vaccination. TCRdb called the 5' RACE reads again in MiXCR, with one record for every CDR3 protein. The profile covers about 550,000 distinct CDR3 sequences, with about a fifth appearing a single time and approximately 14% taken by the ten largest. Source: PBMCs, taken 15 days after the yellow fever booster vaccination. These receptors were taken from a man between 25 and 39 years old who received the YFV17D yellow fever vaccine.

This chain connects TRBV7-6 to TRBJ2-2; a weak D match, TRBD1 (6 bases). The V end lost 1 base, the J end lost 6 bases, and 9 bases lay between the germline ends. CDR3 length equals 14 residues. Germline CDR1 reads SGHVS; CDR2 reads FNYEAQ. The CDR3 nucleotides read TGTGCCAGCAGCTTAGGGGACACGCCCGGGGAGCTGTTTTTT. This gives the protein CASSLGDTPGELFF.

A few counts support this clonotype. The CDR3 loop is CASSLSMGELKTQYF. The CDR3 DNA is TGTGCCAGCAGTTTAAGTATGGGGGAGTTAAAGACCCAGTACTTC. The chain is built from TRBV28 and TRBJ2-5; D is possibly TRBD1 or TRBD2 (5 bases each). The CDR3 is 15 residues long. Trimming took off 2 bases at V and 6 bases at J, with 16 bases between the two ends. Germline V gives CDR1 MDHEN, CDR2 SYDVKM.

This clonotype was counted between two and nine times. V usage is TRBV7-9 and J usage is TRBJ2-1, with a possible D match to TRBD2 (6 bases). Trimming took 4 bases from V and 1 from J, leaving 14 bases between them. The CDR3 extends over 16 amino acids. CDR1 SEHNR and CDR2 FQNEAQ come from the germline V gene (reference sequence). CDR3 amino acids: CASSSRRELSYNEQFF. CDR3 nucleotide sequence: TGTGCCAGCAGCTCCCGACGGGAGTTATCCTACAATGAGCAGTTCTTC.

Here the CDR3 DNA reads TGCAGTGCTAGAGGGGGTGGGACAGGTACAACCTACGAGCAGTACTTC. As protein: CSARGGGTGTTYEQYF. This sequence joins TRBV20-1 and TRBJ2-7; TRBD1 matches at 8 bases. CDR1 and CDR2 (germline): DFQATT, SNEGSKA (reference sequence). Trimming took 1 base from V and 2 from J; bases not matched to a gene: 10. The CDR3 contains 16 residues.

The V call is TRBV7-8, the J call TRBJ2-1; D ambiguous. Germline V gene data show CDR1 as SGHVS and CDR2 as FQNEAQ. This CDR3 spans 14 amino acids. V lost 4 bases and J 6 bases, leaving 13 bases between the germline ends. CDR3: CASSSVFGFNEQFF. In nucleotides, the CDR3 is TGTGCCAGCAGCTCCGTTTTCGGGTTCAATGAGCAGTTCTTC.

V gene TRBV6-4 combines with J gene TRBJ1-2; 10 bases are shared with TRBD1. The V gene end was trimmed by 0 bases and the J gene end by 4 bases; junction bases not matched to a gene: 2. Germline V gives CDR1 MRHNA, CDR2 SNTAGT. The CDR3 is 15 amino acids. The CDR3 DNA is TGTGCCAGCAGTGACTCGGACAGGGGGACCTATGGCTACACCTTC. It translates to CASSDSDRGTYGYTF.

The chain combines TRBV9 with TRBJ2-7; 9 bases match TRBD2. The CDR3 has 15 amino acids. Per germline, CDR1 SGDLS and CDR2 YYNGEE. The ends lost 1 base at V and 5 bases at J; junction bases unmatched: 7. CDR3 region: CASSVTSGPMDEQYF. The CDR3 coding sequence is TGTGCCAGCAGCGTAACTAGCGGGCCGATGGACGAGCAGTACTTC.

V gene TRBV6-1 combines with J gene TRBJ1-1; possible D gene TRBD1, 6 bases. Trimming shortened V by 7 bases and J by 2 bases, and 17 bases separated the two germline ends. The germline gives CDR1 MNHNS, CDR2 SASEGT. There are 15 residues in the CDR3. CDR3 region: CASNPSGQLNTEAFF. The CDR3 DNA is TGTGCCAGCAACCCCAGTGGACAGCTAAACACTGAAGCTTTCTTT.

This sequence joins TRBV6-4 and TRBJ2-1; D gene uncertain. V lost 6 bases and J 8 bases, leaving 14 bases between the germline ends. Germline V CDR1 and CDR2: MRHNA, SNTAGT. The CDR3 length is 13 residues. CDR3 region: CASSRSLWDEQFF. CDR3 DNA: TGTGCCAGCAGCCGGAGTTTATGGGATGAGCAGTTCTTC.

This clonotype was seen more than once but under ten times. The chain recombines TRBV3-1 with TRBJ2-7, with 7 positions matching TRBD1. Germline V CDR1 and CDR2: LGHDT, YNNKEL (reference sequence). The trim removed 3 bases at V and 6 bases at J, leaving 17 bases unmatched. This CDR3 has 17 amino acids. The CDR3 region is CASSQQGLGGAGSEQYF. The CDR3 bases are TGTGCCAGCAGCCAGCAAGGCTTAGGGGGCGCGGGTTCCGAGCAGTACTTC.

The chain links TRBV9 to TRBJ2-2; D unresolved. The V gene's germline CDR1 is SGDLS and CDR2 YYNGEE. V dropped 3 bases and J dropped 6 bases, with 12 bases sitting between them. The CDR3 extends over 14 amino acids. The CDR3 sequence: CASSDPLAAGELFF. CDR3 sequence (DNA): TGTGCCAGCAGCGACCCCCTTGCGGCCGGGGAGCTGTTTTTT.

The chain uses TRBV12-3 or TRBV12-4 and TRBJ1-5, with a tentative D call TRBD1 (5 bases). The germline V and J ends were trimmed by 6 bases and 6 bases, with 12 bases remaining between them. This CDR3 spans 13 amino acids. CDR3 sequence reads: CASRTPGGQPQHF. As DNA, the CDR3 is TGTGCCAGCAGGACTCCGGGGGGTCAGCCCCAGCATTTT.

This clonotype was observed a handful of times. The chain couples TRBV7-9 to TRBJ2-2; D is perhaps TRBD2 (6 bases). Trimming cost V 5 bases and J 7 bases, with 11 bases left between them. The germline V gene encodes CDR1 SEHNR and CDR2 FQNEAQ (reference sequence). The CDR3 sequence is 13 residues long. CDR3 sequence reads: CASSTGTLGELFF. The CDR3 region has the DNA TGTGCCAGCAGCACCGGGACTCTCGGGGAGCTGTTTTTT.

The chain couples TRBV29-1 to TRBJ2-7; D perhaps matches TRBD1 (6 bases). The CDR3 spans 11 residues. Germline-derived CDR1 and CDR2 are SQVTM and ANQGSEA. The V gene lost 6 bases and the J gene lost 6 bases, with 12 bases spanning the gap. CDR3 bases: TGCAGCGTGGATGACAGGATCGAGCAGTACTTC. Amino acids: CSVDDRIEQYF.

Only a few counts were recorded for this clonotype. The chain has TRBV7-9 and TRBJ2-1; 9 bases map to TRBD2. In germline, CDR1 is SEHNR, CDR2 FQNEAQ (reference sequence). V shed 3 bases and J 4 bases; nucleotides not matched to a gene: 7. This CDR3 is built from 16 residues. CDR3 sequence: CASSFSGTSPYNEQFF. The CDR3 DNA reads TGTGCCAGCAGCTTCTCCGGGACTAGCCCTTACAATGAGCAGTTCTTC. The full variable domain, its missing parts supplied by reference TRBV7-9 and TRBJ2-1, is DTGVSQNPRHKITKRGQNVTFRCDPISEHNRLYWYRQTLGQGPEFLTYFQNEAQLEKSRLLSDRFSAERPKGSFSTLEIQRTEQGDSAMYLCASSFSGTSPYNEQFFGPGTRLTVL.